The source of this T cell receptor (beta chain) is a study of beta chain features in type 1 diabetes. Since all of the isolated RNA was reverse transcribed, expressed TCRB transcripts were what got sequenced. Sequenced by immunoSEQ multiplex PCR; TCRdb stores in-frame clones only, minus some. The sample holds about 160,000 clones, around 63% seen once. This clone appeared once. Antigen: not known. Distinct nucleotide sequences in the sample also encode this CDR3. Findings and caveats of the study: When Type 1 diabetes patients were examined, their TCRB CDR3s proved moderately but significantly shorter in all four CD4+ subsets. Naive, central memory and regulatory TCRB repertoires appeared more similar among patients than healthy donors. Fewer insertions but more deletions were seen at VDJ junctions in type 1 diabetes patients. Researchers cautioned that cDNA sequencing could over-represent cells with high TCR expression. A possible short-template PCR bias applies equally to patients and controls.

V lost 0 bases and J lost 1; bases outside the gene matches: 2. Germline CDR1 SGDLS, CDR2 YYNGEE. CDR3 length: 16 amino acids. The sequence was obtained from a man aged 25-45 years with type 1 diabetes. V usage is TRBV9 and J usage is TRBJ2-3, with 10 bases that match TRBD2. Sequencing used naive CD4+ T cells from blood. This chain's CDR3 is CASSVDLAGGTDTQYF. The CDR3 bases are TGTGCCAGCAGCGTAGATCTAGCGGGGGGCACAGATACGCAGTATTTT.